This section outlines one T cell receptor (beta chain) sequence together with its context. This specimen comes from a study of blood T cell repertoires in COVID-19. Study as a whole: Donors in the United States, Italy and Spain gave samples during acute or convalescent COVID-19. T cells, B-cell-depleted T cells, or PBMCs provided the cDNA or gDNA that served as material.

Original handling: Estimation of nucleated cell counts relied on the amplification of reference gene primers. Generated by immunoSEQ multiplex PCR, the TCRdb table keeps only in-frame clones and is missing some. The DNA was the basis for D and trimming; V, J and clone size are from that table. The sample carries 240,000 or so clones, approximately 84% recorded once. The CDR3 is made up of 16 amino acids. J gave up 4 bases and V 4 bases, and 12 bases lay outside the gene matches. Germline V gene data show CDR1 as SGHRS and CDR2 as YFSETQ. Material for sequencing was peripheral blood. The receptor comes from a woman aged 80 or over with acute or convalescent COVID-19. The chain carries TRBV5-1 and TRBJ1-2; 8 nucleotides agree with TRBD1. The CDR3 coding sequence is TGCGCCAGCAGCCAACGACCGGACAGGGCCCTCTATGGCTACACCTTC. Protein: CASSQRPDRALYGYTF.